This T cell receptor beta chain was sequenced for a study of neoadjuvant anti-PD-1 for oral cavity cancer. Turning to the study itself: Patients mostly received three to four biweekly nivolumab doses at 3 mg/kg before surgery.

This clone came up once. What it recognizes is unknown. Some clones are missing from TCRdb's copy, which holds only in-frame ones; the method was immunoSEQ multiplex PCR. Seen here are 15,000 to 20,000 clones, around 69% observed once, and the top ten hold about 2.7%. No culture or expansion preceded analysis of these blood cells. Study-wide results and caveats: PBMC Gini-index clonality exceeded responders' in non-responders post-nivolumab.

V shed 1 base and J 5 bases; nucleotides not matched to a gene: 3. Per the germline V gene, CDR1 is SNHLY and CDR2 is FYNNEI. This CDR3 has 14 residues. The TCR sequence derives from a person between 35 and 79 years old with oral cavity squamous cell carcinoma. Sample: PBMCs, taken before nivolumab (anti-PD-1) treatment. The chain has TRBV2 and TRBJ1-2; 8 bases match TRBD1. The CDR3 DNA is TGTGCCAGCAGTGAAGTCGGACAGGGATATGGCTACACCTTC. Protein: CASSEVGQGYGYTF.